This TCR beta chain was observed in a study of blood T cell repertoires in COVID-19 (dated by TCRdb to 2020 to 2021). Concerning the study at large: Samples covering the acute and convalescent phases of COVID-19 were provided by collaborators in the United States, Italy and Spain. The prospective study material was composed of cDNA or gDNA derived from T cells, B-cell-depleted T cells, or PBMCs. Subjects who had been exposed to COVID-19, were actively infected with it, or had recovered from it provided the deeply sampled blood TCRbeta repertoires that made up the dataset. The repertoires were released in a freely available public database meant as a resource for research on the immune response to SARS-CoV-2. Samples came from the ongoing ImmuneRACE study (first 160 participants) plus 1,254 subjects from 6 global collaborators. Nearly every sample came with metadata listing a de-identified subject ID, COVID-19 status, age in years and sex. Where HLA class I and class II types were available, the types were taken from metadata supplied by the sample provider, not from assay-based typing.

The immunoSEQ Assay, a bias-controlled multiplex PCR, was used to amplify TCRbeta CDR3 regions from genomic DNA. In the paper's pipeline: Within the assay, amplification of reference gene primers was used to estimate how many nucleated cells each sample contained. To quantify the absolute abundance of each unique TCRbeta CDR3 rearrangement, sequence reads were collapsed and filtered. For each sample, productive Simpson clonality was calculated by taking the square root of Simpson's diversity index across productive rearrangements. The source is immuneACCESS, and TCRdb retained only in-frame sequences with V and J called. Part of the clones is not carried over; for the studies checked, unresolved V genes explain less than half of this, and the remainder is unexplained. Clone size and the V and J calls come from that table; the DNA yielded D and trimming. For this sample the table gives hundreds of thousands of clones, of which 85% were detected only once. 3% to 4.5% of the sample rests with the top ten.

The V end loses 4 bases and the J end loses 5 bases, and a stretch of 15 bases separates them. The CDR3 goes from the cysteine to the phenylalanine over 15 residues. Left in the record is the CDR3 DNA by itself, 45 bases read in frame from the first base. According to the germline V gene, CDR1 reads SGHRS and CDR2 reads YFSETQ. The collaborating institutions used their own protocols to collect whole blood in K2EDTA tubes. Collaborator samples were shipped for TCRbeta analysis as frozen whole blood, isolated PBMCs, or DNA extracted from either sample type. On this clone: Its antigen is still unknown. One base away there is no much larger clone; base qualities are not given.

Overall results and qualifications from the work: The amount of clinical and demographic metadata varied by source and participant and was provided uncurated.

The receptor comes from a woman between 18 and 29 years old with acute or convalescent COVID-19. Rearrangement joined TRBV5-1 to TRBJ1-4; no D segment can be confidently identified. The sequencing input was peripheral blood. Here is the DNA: TGCGCCAGCAGCGACCGGAGTCTTACCAATGAAAAACTGTTTTTT. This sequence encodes CASSDRSLTNEKLFF.